This T cell receptor beta chain was documented in a study of T cell repertoires in MIS-A myocarditis (dated by TCRdb to between 2022 and 2023). TCRbeta CDR3 regions were amplified by the immunoSEQ bias-controlled multiplex PCR and were subjected to high-throughput sequencing. The source study handled its data this way. The immunoSEQ vendor pipeline collapsed and filtered CDR3 sequences to measure the abundance and frequency of each unique TCRbeta CDR3. CD-HIT clustered dominant CDR3 amino acid sequences with SARS-CoV-2-specific ImmuneCODE TCRbeta sequences at a 90% global sequence identity threshold. Clones with frequencies of 0.1 to 1 were classed as hyperexpanded, and 0.01 to 0.1 as large. MiXCR was used to confirm CDR3 amino acid sequences and V and J gene assignments of dominant clones. The R stringdist package was used to compute Levenshtein distances between the patient clonotypes and the ImmuneCODE hits. TCRdb obtained this table from immuneACCESS and retained in-frame rearrangements with V and J assigned. These tables miss some clones; where compared with another copy, unresolved V genes account for less than half of the shortfall, and the remainder is unexplained. V and J calls plus clone size are reproduced from that table; the DNA served to infer D and trimming. The sample includes around 6,000 clones, with more than 65% observed a single time. The top ten constitute 64% of the sample.

CDR1 and CDR2 were assigned from the germline V gene (reference sequence) as SSHAT and FNYEAQ. From the cysteine up to the phenylalanine, the CDR3 has a length of 15 residues. Only the CDR3 DNA is retained, 45 bases long and in frame from the first base. The QIAamp DNA FFPE kit was used to extract genomic DNA from formalin-fixed paraffin-embedded autopsy tissue. Remarks on this clone: Its antigen target is currently unknown. At one end the junction does not follow the germline gene, possibly because of a read error.

The receptor chain draws on TRBV7-7 and TRBJ2-3; confidence is insufficient to name the D gene. The receptor was derived from a man between 18 and 35 years old with fulminant myocarditis from multisystem inflammatory syndrome in adults (MIS-A) after COVID-19. Specimen: interventricular septum heart tissue obtained at autopsy. Taken with the paper, the label for cell subset or site translates to: cardiac tissue sample (left or right ventricle, interventricular septum, or pericardium). The DNA sequence is given as TGTGCTAGCAGCTTTGGGGTCCTCAGCACAGATACGCAGTATTTT. It encodes CASSFGVLSTDTQYF. Outside the CDR3, residues come from the reference TRBV7-7 and TRBJ2-3 proteins, so the full variable domain is: GAGVSQSPRYKVTKRGQDVTLRCDPISSHATLYWYQQALGQGPEFLTYFNYEAQPDKSGLPSDRFSAERPEGSISTLTIQRTEQRDSAMYRCASSFGVLSTDTQYFGPGTRLTVL.